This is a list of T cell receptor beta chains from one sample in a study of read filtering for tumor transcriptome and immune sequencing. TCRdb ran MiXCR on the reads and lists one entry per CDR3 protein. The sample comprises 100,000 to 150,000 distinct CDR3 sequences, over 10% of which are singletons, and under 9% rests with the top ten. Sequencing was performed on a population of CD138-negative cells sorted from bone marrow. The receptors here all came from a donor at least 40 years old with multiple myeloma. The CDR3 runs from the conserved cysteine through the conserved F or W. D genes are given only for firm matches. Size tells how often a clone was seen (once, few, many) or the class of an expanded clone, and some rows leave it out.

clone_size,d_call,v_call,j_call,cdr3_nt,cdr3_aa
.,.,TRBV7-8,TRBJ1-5,TGTGCCAGCAGCTTAGATGGGGGCGACCAGCCCCAGCATTTT,CASSLDGGDQPQHF
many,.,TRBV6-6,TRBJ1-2,TGTGCCAGCAGAACGGGAGTTACTAACTATGGCTACACCTTC,CASRTGVTNYGYTF
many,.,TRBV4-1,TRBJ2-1,TGCGCCAGCTGCCCAGCCGGGGGAGGTGAGCAGTTCTTC,CASCPAGGGEQFF
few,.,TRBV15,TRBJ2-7,TGTGCCACCAGCAGAGATAGGACCGCCGTGGAGCAGTACTTC,CATSRDRTAVEQYF
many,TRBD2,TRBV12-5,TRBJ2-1,TGTGCTAGTGGTTTTCAGCGGGAGGAGTTCTTC,CASGFQREEFF
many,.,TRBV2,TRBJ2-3,TGTGCCGCCCATTTCCCCCCAGATACGCAGTATTTT,CAAHFPPDTQYF
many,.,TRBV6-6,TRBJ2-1,TGTGCCAGCAGTTACATAGGTGGGGGCCGGGGTGAGCAGTTCTTC,CASSYIGGGRGEQFF
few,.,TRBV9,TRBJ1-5,TGTGCCAGCAGCCCATCGGGCCGGGGCCAGCCCCAGCATTTT,CASSPSGRGQPQHF
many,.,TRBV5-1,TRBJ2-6,TGCGCCAGCAGCTTAGATGACGGGTCTGGGGCCAACGTCCTGACTTTC,CASSLDDGSGANVLTF
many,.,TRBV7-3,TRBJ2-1,TGTGCCAGCAGCCAAGGGGTGGCCAATGAGCAGTTCTTC,CASSQGVANEQFF
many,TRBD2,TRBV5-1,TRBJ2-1,TGCGCCAGCAGCTTAGCGGGAGGGCCTCATAATGAGCAGTTCTTC,CASSLAGGPHNEQFF
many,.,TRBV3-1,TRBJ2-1,TGTGCCAGCAGCCGGTCGACTAGCAATGAGCAGTTCTTC,CASSRSTSNEQFF
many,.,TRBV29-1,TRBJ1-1,TGCAGCCCCCTCCCCACCCCGGAGAACACTGAAGCTTTCTTT,CSPLPTPENTEAFF
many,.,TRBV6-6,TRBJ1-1,TGTGCCAGCAGTTACGGGGCGGGTGGGGCTGAAGCTTTCTTT,CASSYGAGGAEAFF
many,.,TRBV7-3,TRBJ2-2,TGTGCCAGCAGCTTAACTTTTCGGACGAACACCGGGGAGCTGTTTTTT,CASSLTFRTNTGELFF
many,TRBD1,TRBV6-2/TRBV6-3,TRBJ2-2,TGTGCCAGCAGTTACAGGGGGCAGGGCACCGGGGAGCTGTTTTTT,CASSYRGQGTGELFF
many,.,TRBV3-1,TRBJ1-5,TGTGCCAGCAGCCAAGATCCGGGGAATCAGCCCCAGCATTTT,CASSQDPGNQPQHF
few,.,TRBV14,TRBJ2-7,TGTGCCAGCAGCCCCCGGAGATACTACGAGCAGTACTTC,CASSPRRYYEQYF
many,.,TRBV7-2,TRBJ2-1,TGTGCCAGCAGCTTAGATTTAACTAGCAGATACAATGAGCAGTTCTTC,CASSLDLTSRYNEQFF
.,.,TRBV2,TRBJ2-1,TGTGCCAGCAGTGAAGAAAGAGTGAGAAAGAATGAGCAGTTCTTC,CASSEERVRKNEQFF
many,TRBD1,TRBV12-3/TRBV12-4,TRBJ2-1,TGTGCCAGCAGTCCTAGGGGGACAGGGATCGGCAATGAGCAGTTCTTC,CASSPRGTGIGNEQFF
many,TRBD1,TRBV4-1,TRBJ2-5,TGCGCCAGCAGCCCGACGAGACAGGGGGCACGAGAGACCCAGTACTTC,CASSPTRQGARETQYF
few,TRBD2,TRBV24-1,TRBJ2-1,TGTGCCACCAGTGACGTGCTGGGGACTAGCGGAAATGTGCAGTTCTTC,CATSDVLGTSGNVQFF
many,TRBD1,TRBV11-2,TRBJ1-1,TGTGCCAGCAGCCGCCAGGGGGTTGAAGCTTTCTTT,CASSRQGVEAFF
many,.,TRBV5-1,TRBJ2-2,TGCGCCAGCGCGGGGACCGGGGAGCTGTTTTTT,CASAGTGELFF
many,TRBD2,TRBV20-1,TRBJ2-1,TGCAGTGCTAGAGCCCTAGCGGGAGGGGCTGAGCAGTTCTTC,CSARALAGGAEQFF
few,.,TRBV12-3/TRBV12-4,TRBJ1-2,TGTGCCAGCAGTTTCTCCAGGGCTGACTATAGCTACACCTTC,CASSFSRADYSYTF
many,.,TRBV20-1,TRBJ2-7,TGCAGTGCTAGACAGGGGCGCTCCTACGAGCAGTACTTC,CSARQGRSYEQYF